This T cell receptor (beta chain) was obtained from a study of graft-versus-host responses after intestinal transplantation. Of note for this clone: Its target is unknown.

Regarding the study as a whole: Peak circulating GvH clone levels were associated with early post-transplant HvG declines. Recipient bone marrow held GvH clones, some seen earlier in ileum or blood. Individuals who had graft-donor T cell macrochimerism had allografts that showed high graft-versus-host to host-versus-graft clonal ratios.

Time point reported: postoperative day 105 after intestinal transplantation (dayNNNN = postoperative day). This CDR3 comprises 14 residues. V was clipped by 0 bases and J by 5 bases, with 10 bases between them. The germline V gene encodes CDR1 LGHNA and CDR2 YNFKEQ. The assay was immunoSEQ multiplex PCR, and TCRdb's table has in-frame clones only and misses some. The profile shows approximately 11,000 clones, roughly nine tenths of them singletons. The receptor was derived from a human patient who received an intestinal transplant, so some T cells may come from the graft donor. The sequencing here drew on PBMCs, taken 105 days after intestinal transplantation. The V gene is TRBV4-2, the J gene TRBJ2-5, with D perhaps assigned TRBD1 or TRBD2 (6 bases each). The CDR3 here is CASSQDGGGETQYF. The CDR3 DNA is TGTGCCAGCAGCCAAGATGGAGGGGGGGAGACCCAGTACTTC.